The present T cell receptor (beta chain) was sequenced within a study of control samples from healthy donors and cancer patients. With V trimmed by 6 bases and J by 6 bases, 1 base remained unmatched. CDR3 length: 12 amino acids. TCRdb keeps only in-frame clones here, not all; method: immunoSEQ multiplex PCR. Here the sample spans some 130,000 clones, about 92% being singletons. The gene calls are TRBV12-3 or TRBV12-4 and TRBJ2-2; 7 positions match TRBD1. The sequence was collected from a man aged 50 to 59 with head and neck cancer. The sequencing sample was made of PBMCs. CDR3 amino acids: CASRTGAGELFF. The CDR3 DNA sequence: TGTGCCAGCAGAACAGGGGCCGGGGAGCTGTTTTTT.